The rows below give T cell receptor beta chains drawn from one sample of a study of blood T cell repertoires in COVID-19. The method was immunoSEQ multiplex PCR; TCRdb's version includes in-frame clones alone and lacks a portion of them. Here the sample spans about 350,000 clones, over 85% being singletons. Material for sequencing was peripheral blood. These receptors were collected from a woman aged 60 to 75 with COVID-19, enrolled during active disease. CDR3s include the opening cysteine and the closing phenylalanine or tryptophan. A D gene is named only where the DNA matches it firmly.

j_gene | v_gene | d_gene | len | CDR3aa | CDR3nt
TRBJ2-1 | TRBV5-6 | TRBD1 | 15 | CASSLRQGALNEQFF | TGTGCCAGCAGCCTTCGACAGGGAGCGTTAAATGAGCAGTTCTTC
TRBJ1-5 | TRBV10-1 | . | 17 | CASRRGRAARGDQPQHF | TGCGCCAGCAGAAGAGGTCGAGCCGCCCGCGGTGATCAGCCCCAGCATTTT
TRBJ1-1 | TRBV12-3/TRBV12-4 | TRBD1 | 13 | CASSHTGAAEAFF | TGTGCCAGCAGTCATACAGGGGCAGCTGAAGCTTTCTTT
TRBJ1-2 | TRBV14 | TRBD1 | 15 | CASSQAGTGNYGYTF | TGTGCCAGCAGCCAAGCCGGGACAGGGAACTATGGCTACACCTTC
TRBJ1-2 | TRBV6-2/TRBV6-3 | TRBD1 | 15 | CASSYSTGGDYGYTF | TGTGCCAGCAGTTACTCGACAGGGGGCGACTATGGCTACACCTTC
TRBJ1-1 | TRBV7-2 | . | 14 | CASSLVVRGTEAFF | TGTGCCAGCAGCTTAGTCGTCCGAGGCACTGAAGCTTTCTTT
TRBJ1-2 | TRBV18 | . | 16 | CASSPAVEGRGYGYTF | TGTGCCAGCTCACCAGCCGTCGAAGGCAGGGGCTATGGCTACACCTTC
TRBJ2-5 | TRBV7-9 | . | 16 | CASSFGSSGLYETQYF | TGTGCCAGCAGCTTCGGTAGTTCGGGGTTGTACGAGACCCAGTACTTC
TRBJ2-2 | TRBV5-1 | TRBD2 | 16 | CASSLQGLAGTGELFF | TGCGCCAGCAGCCTTCAGGGACTAGCGGGCACCGGGGAGCTGTTTTTT
TRBJ2-1 | TRBV19 | . | 15 | CASSIEQQPYNEQFF | TGTGCCAGTAGTATAGAGCAACAGCCTTACAATGAGCAGTTCTTC
TRBJ2-1 | TRBV9 | . | 14 | CASSVRESHNEQFF | TGTGCCAGCAGCGTAAGGGAGTCCCACAATGAGCAGTTCTTC
TRBJ2-1 | TRBV9 | . | 15 | CASSVASGLYNEQFF | TGTGCCAGCAGCGTAGCGTCAGGCCTTTACAATGAGCAGTTCTTC
TRBJ1-2 | TRBV6-5 | . | 14 | CASRPTGTSNGYTF | TGTGCCAGCAGGCCGACCGGGACATCGAATGGCTACACCTTC
TRBJ2-3 | TRBV5-4 | TRBD1 | 14 | CASSDRTGTDTQYF | TGTGCCAGCAGCGACAGGACAGGGACAGATACGCAGTATTTT
TRBJ1-2 | TRBV18 | TRBD1 | 15 | CASSPPGQGSYGYTF | TGTGCCAGCTCACCTCCGGGACAGGGTAGCTATGGCTACACCTTC
TRBJ1-6 | TRBV9 | . | 14 | CASSVGGPGSPLHF | TGTGCCAGCAGCGTAGGGGGGCCGGGCTCACCCCTCCACTTT
TRBJ1-3 | TRBV6-6 | . | 16 | CASSYSRDRGRNTIYF | TGTGCCAGCAGTTACTCAAGAGACCGAGGAAGAAACACCATATATTTT
TRBJ1-3 | TRBV18 | TRBD1 | 16 | CASSPVRQGSGNTIYF | TGTGCCAGCTCACCCGTTAGACAGGGCTCTGGAAACACCATATATTTT
TRBJ1-1 | TRBV5-1 | . | 13 | CASSLGLFTEAFF | TGCGCCAGCAGCCTTGGCCTTTTCACTGAAGCTTTCTTT
TRBJ1-1 | TRBV30 | . | 14 | CAWSVWRPNTEAFF | TGTGCCTGGAGTGTATGGAGGCCCAACACTGAAGCTTTCTTT